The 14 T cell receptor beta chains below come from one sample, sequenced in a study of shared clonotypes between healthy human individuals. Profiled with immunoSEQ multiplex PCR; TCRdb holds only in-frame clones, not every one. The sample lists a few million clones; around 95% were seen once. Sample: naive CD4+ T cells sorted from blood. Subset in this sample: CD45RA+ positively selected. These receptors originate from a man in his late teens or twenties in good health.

CDR3 bases: TGTGCCAGCAGTTACCCCCGGGGCGGCAACTCCTACGAGCAGTACTTC. Translation: CASSYPRGGNSYEQYF. The chain links TRBV6-6 to TRBJ2-7; D is perhaps TRBD1 or TRBD2 (5 bases each). The CDR3 is 16 residues long. V was trimmed by 2 bases and J by 0 bases, leaving 14 bases between them. The germline V gene encodes CDR1 MNHNY and CDR2 SVGAGI (reference sequence).

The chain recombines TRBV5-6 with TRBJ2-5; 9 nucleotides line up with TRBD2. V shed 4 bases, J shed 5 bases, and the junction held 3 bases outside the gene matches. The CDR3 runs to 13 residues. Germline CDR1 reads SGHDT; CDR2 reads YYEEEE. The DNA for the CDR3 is TGTGCCAGCAGCGGGACTAGCTGGGAGACCCAGTACTTC. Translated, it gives CASSGTSWETQYF.

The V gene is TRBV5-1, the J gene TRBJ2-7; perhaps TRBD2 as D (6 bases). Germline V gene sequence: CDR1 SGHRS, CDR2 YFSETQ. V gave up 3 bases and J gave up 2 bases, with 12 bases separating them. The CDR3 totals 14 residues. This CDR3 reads CASSSAGSPYEQYF. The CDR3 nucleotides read TGCGCCAGCAGCTCGGCGGGGTCTCCCTACGAGCAGTACTTC.

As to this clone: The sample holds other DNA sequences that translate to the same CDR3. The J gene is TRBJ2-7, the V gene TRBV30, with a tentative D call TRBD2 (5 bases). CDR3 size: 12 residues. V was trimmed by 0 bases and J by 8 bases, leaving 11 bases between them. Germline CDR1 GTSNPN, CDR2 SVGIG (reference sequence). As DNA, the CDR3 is TGTGCCTGGAGTGTACGCGGGTATCAGCAGTACTTC. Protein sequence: CAWSVRGYQQYF. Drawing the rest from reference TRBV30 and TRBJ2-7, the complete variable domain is SQTIHQWPATLVQPVGSPLSLECTVEGTSNPNLYWYRQAAGRGLQLLFYSVGIGQISSEVPQNLSASRPQDRQFILSSKKLLLSDSGFYLCAWSVRGYQQYFGPGTRLTVT.

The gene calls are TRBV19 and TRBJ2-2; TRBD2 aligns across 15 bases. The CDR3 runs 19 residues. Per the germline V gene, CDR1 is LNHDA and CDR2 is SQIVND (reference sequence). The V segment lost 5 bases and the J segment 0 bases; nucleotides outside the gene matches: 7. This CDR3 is CASSRRGLAGGSNTGELFF. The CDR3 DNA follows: TGTGCCAGTAGTCGTCGGGGACTAGCGGGGGGCTCGAACACCGGGGAGCTGTTTTTT.

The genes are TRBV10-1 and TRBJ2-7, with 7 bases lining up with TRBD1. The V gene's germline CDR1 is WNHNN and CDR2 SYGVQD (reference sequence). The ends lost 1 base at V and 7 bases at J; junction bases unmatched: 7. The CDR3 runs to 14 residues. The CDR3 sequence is CASSELGQVVEQYF. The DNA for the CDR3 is TGCGCCAGCAGTGAGTTAGGACAGGTGGTGGAGCAGTACTTC.

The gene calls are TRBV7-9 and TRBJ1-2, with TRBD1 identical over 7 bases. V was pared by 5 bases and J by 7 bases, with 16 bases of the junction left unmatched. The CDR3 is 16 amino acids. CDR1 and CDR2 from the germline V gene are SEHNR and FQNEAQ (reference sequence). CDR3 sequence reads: CASSHETGRRAGGYTF. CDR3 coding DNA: TGTGCCAGCAGCCACGAGACAGGGAGGAGAGCAGGTGGCTACACCTTC.

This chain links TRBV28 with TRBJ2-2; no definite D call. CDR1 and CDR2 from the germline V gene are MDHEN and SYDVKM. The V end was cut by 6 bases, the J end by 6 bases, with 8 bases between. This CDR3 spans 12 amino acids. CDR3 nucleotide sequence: TGTGCCAGCAGGGTAGCCGCCGGGGAGCTGTTTTTT. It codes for CASRVAAGELFF.

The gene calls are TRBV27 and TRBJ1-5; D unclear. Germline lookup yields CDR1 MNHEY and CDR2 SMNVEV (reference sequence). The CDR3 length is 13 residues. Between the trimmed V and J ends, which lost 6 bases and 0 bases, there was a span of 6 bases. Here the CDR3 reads CASRTYSNQPQHF. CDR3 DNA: TGTGCCAGCAGAACTTATAGCAATCAGCCCCAGCATTTT.

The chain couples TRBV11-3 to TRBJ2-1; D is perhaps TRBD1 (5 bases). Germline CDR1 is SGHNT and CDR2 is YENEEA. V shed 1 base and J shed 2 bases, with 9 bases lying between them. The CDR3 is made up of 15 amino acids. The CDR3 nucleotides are TGTGCCAGCAGCTTAGGGGGCGGCCCCTACAATGAGCAGTTCTTC. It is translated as CASSLGGGPYNEQFF.

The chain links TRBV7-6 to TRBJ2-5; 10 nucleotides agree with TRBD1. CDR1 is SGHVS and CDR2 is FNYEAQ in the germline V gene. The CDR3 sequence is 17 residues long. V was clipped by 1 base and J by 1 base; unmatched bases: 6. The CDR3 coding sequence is TGTGCCAGCAGCTTAGGCGGGACAGGGGTGGTCCAAGAGACCCAGTACTTC. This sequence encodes CASSLGGTGVVQETQYF.

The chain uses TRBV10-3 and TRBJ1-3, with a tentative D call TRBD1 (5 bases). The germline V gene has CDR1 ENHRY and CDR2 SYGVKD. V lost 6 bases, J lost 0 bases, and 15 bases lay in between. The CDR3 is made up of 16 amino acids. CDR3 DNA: TGTGCCATCAGCTCAGGGAGAGACCTCTCTGGAAACACCATATATTTT. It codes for CAISSGRDLSGNTIYF.

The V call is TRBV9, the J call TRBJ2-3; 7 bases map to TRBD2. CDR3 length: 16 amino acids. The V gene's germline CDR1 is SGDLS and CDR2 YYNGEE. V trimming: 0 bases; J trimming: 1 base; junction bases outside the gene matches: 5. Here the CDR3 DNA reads TGTGCCAGCAGCGTAGACGCGGGAGTAGGCACAGATACGCAGTATTTT. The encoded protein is CASSVDAGVGTDTQYF.

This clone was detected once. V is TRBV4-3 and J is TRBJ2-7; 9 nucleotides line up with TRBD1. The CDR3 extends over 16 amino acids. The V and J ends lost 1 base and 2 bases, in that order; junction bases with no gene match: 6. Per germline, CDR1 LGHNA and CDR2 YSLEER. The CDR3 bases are TGCGCCAGCAGCCAAGCCTTCGGGACAGGGACCTACGAGCAGTACTTC. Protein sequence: CASSQAFGTGTYEQYF.